The next 4 T cell receptor beta chains were all read from a single sample in a study of OX40 agonist ivuxolimab in advanced cancers. Clones were read by immunoSEQ multiplex PCR, and TCRdb kept only the in-frame ones, dropping some. The table records 40,000 to 55,000 clones, less than 90% of them present only once. Sequencing used CD4+ or CD8+ T cells sorted from blood, obtained in a trial of the OX40 agonist ivuxolimab. These receptors all come from an adult with an advanced solid tumor such as melanoma, head and neck, liver or kidney cancer.

The V call is TRBV6-1, the J call TRBJ1-1, with 9 bases matching TRBD1. V lost 5 bases and J lost 10; bases outside the gene matches: 2. CDR3 length: 11 amino acids. Germline-derived CDR1 and CDR2 are MNHNS and SASEGT. The CDR3 nucleotides are TGTGCCAGCAGTCGGGGACAGGGAGCTTTCTTT. This gives the protein CASSRGQGAFF.

V and J are TRBV19 and TRBJ1-3, with 9 bases that match TRBD1. Per germline, CDR1 LNHDA and CDR2 SQIVND (reference sequence). With V trimmed by 8 bases and J by 1 base, 12 bases remained unmatched. The CDR3 is 17 residues long. This CDR3 reads CASSKPRTGASGNTIYF. CDR3 DNA sequence: TGTGCCAGTTCTAAACCTCGGACAGGGGCATCTGGAAACACCATATATTTT.

The J gene is TRBJ2-7, the V gene TRBV9, with D possibly called TRBD1 or TRBD2 (5 bases each). V dropped 0 bases and J dropped 3 bases, with 13 bases sitting between them. The CDR3 length is 15 residues. Germline CDR1 reads SGDLS; CDR2 reads YYNGEE. The CDR3 loop reads CASSVEGQGVYEQYF. DNA of the CDR3: TGTGCCAGCAGCGTAGAGGGGCAGGGAGTCTACGAGCAGTACTTC.

This chain joins TRBV29-1 and TRBJ1-6; TRBD1 matches at 8 bases. The germline V gene encodes CDR1 SQVTM and CDR2 ANQGSEA. Losses at the gene ends were 5 bases for V and 0 bases for J; bases not matched to a gene: 3. The CDR3 sequence is 15 residues long. CDR3 sequence reads: CSVRQGSSYNSPLHF. CDR3 DNA: TGCAGCGTTCGACAGGGGAGCTCCTATAATTCACCCCTCCACTTT. The complete variable domain, with remaining parts taken from reference TRBV29-1 and TRBJ1-6, reads SAVISQKPSRDICQRGTSLTIQCQVDSQVTMMFWYRQQPGQSLTLIATANQGSEATYESGFVIDKFPISRPNLTFSTLTVSNMSPEDSSIYLCSVRQGSSYNSPLHFGNGTRLTVT.